This TCR beta chain derives from a study of T-cell reconstitution after alpha-beta-depleted transplantation in children. Concerning this clonotype itself: Its antigen is not known.

Unique molecular identifiers featured in how the TCRbeta library was prepared. TCRdb re-derived calls from the PCR reads in MiXCR, one entry per CDR3 protein. Here the sample spans 530,000 or so distinct CDR3 sequences, 25% to 30% being singletons. Findings and caveats of the study: For some patients, TCRbeta diversity was high at day 60 because of recipient T cells and thymic progenitors that survived. Approximately two months post-transplant, alpha-beta T cells reportedly originated from several hundred expanded graft clones. Most T-cell counts and diversity one year after the transplant came from T cells that were newly produced.

Sequenced material: PBMCs, taken before TCRalphabeta/CD19-depleted stem cell transplant. This sequence was found in a boy in the first two years of life with Wiskott-Aldrich syndrome, due to receive a stem cell transplant.

Written as DNA, the CDR3 is TGTGCCAGCAGTTCTCCTGACAGGAGCGCCTACGAGCAGTACTTC. It is translated as CASSSPDRSAYEQYF. The genes are TRBV12-3 or TRBV12-4 and TRBJ2-7; possible D gene TRBD1, 6 bases. This CDR3 contains 15 residues. V lost 4 bases to trimming and J lost 2 bases, with 15 bases between them.